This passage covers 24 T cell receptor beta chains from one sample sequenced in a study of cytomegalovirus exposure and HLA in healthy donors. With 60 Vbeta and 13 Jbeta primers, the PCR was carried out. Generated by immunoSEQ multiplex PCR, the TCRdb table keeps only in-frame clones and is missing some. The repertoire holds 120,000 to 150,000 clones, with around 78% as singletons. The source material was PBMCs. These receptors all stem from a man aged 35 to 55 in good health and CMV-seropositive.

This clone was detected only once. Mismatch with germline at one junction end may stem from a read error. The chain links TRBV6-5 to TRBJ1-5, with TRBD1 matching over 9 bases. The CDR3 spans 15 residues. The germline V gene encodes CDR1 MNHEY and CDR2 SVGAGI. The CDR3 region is CVSRTDRGNNQPQHF. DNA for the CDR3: TGTGTCAGCAGAACTGACAGGGGGAACAATCAGCCCCAGCATTTT.

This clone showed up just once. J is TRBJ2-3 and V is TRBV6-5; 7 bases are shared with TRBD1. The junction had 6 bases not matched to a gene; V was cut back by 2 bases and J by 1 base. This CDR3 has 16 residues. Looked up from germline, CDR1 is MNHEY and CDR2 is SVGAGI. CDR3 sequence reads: CASSYGGGQGTDTQYF. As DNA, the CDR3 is TGTGCCAGCAGTTACGGGGGTGGACAGGGCACAGATACGCAGTATTTT.

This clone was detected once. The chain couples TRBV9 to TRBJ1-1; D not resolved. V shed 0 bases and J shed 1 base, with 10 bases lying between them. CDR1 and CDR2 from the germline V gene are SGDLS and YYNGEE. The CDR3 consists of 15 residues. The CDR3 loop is CASSVEEARNTEAFF. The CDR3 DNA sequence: TGTGCCAGCAGCGTAGAGGAGGCCCGGAACACTGAAGCTTTCTTT. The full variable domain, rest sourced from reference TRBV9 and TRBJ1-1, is DSGVTQTPKHLITATGQRVTLRCSPRSGDLSVYWYQQSLDQGLQFLIQYYNGEERAKGNILERFSAQQFPDLHSELNLSSLELGDSALYFCASSVEEARNTEAFFGQGTRLTVV.

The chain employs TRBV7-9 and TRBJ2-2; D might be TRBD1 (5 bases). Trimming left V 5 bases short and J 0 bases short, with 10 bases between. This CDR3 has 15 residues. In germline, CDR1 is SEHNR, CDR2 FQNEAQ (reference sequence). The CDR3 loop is CASSPRTPNTGELFF. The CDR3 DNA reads TGTGCCAGCAGCCCGAGGACACCGAACACCGGGGAGCTGTTTTTT.

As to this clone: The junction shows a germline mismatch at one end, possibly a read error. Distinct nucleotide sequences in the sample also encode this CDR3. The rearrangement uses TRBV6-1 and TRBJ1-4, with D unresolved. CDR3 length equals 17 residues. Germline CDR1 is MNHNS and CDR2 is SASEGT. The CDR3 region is CASSAPLGGATNEKLFF. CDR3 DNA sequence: TGCGCCAGCAGTGCCCCACTTGGTGGAGCGACTAATGAAAAACTGTTTTTT.

CDR3 sequence reads: CASSPPRHREGVGYTF. The CDR3 nucleotides are TGTGCCAGCAGCCCCCCTAGGCACCGAGAGGGGGTCGGCTACACCTTC. V is TRBV7-4 and J is TRBJ1-2; D is perhaps TRBD1 (6 bases). Germline V gives CDR1 SGHVT, CDR2 SQSDAQ. V shed 5 bases and J shed 8 bases, with 24 bases lying between them. This CDR3 is built from 16 residues. Combining the CDR3 with reference TRBV7-4 and TRBJ1-2 gives the whole variable domain GAGVSQSPRYKVAKRGRDVALRCDSISGHVTLYWYRQTLGQGSEVLTYSQSDAQRDKSGRPSGRFSAERPERSVSTLKIQRTEQGDSAVYLCASSPPRHREGVGYTFGSGTRLTVV.

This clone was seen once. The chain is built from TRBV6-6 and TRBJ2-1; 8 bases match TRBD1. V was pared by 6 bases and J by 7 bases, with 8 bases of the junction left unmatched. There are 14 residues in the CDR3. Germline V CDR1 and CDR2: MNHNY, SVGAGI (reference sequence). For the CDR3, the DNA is TGTGCCAGCAGGTCAGGGGGCCTGGCAAATGAGCAGTTCTTC. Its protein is CASRSGGLANEQFF.

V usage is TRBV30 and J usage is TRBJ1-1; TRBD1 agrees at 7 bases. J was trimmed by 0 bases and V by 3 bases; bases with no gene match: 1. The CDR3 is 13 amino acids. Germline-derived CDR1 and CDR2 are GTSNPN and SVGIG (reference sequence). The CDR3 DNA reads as TGTGCCTGGAGGGACAGGCTGAACACTGAAGCTTTCTTT. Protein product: CAWRDRLNTEAFF.

In DNA, the CDR3 is TGTGCCAGTAGTATGAGGGCCGGGGAGCTGTTTTTT. Translating gives CASSMRAGELFF. The V and J genes are TRBV19 and TRBJ2-2, with D perhaps matching TRBD2 (5 bases). Germline V gene lookup returns CDR1 LNHDA and CDR2 SQIVND (reference sequence). This CDR3 has 12 residues. Trimming removed 3 bases from V and 6 bases from J, with 5 bases in between.

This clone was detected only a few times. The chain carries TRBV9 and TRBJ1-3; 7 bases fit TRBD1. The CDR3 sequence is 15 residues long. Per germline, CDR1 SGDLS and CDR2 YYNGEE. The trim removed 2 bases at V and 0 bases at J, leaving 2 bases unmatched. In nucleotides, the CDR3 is TGTGCCAGCAGCGTCAGGGGGAACTCTGGAAACACCATATATTTT. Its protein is CASSVRGNSGNTIYF.

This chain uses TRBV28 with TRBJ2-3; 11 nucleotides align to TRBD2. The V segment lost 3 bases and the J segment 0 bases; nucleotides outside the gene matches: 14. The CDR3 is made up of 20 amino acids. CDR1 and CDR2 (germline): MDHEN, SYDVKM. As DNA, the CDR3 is TGTGCCAGCAGTTTTTGGGGACTAGCGGTTAAGGGAACTAGCACAGATACGCAGTATTTT. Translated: CASSFWGLAVKGTSTDTQYF.

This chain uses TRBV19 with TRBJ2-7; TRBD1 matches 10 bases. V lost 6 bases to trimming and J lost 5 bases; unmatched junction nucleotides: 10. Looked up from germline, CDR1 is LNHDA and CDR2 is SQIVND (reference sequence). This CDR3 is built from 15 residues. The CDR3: CASRPTRDRGDEQYF. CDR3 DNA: TGTGCCAGTAGGCCTACGAGGGACAGGGGCGACGAGCAGTACTTC.

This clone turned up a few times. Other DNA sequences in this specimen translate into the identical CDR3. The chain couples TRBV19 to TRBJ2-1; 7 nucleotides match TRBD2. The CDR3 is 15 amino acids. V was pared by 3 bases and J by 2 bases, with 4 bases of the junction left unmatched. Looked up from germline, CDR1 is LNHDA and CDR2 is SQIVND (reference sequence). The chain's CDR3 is CASSIQRGAYNEQFF. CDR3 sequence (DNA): TGTGCCAGTAGTATCCAGCGGGGAGCCTACAATGAGCAGTTCTTC.

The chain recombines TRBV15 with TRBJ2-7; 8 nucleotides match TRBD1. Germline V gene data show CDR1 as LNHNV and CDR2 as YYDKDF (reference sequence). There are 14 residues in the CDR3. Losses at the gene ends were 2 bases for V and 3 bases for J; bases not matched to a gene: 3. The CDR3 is CATSRQGAIYEQYF. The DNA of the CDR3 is TGTGCCACCAGCAGACAGGGGGCTATCTACGAGCAGTACTTC.

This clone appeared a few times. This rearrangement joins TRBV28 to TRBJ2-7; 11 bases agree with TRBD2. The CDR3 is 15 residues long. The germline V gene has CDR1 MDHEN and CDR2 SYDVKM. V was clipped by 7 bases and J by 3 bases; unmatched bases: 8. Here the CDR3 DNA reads TGTGCCAGCAACGTCATGGGACTAGCGGACTACGAGCAGTACTTC. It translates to CASNVMGLADYEQYF.

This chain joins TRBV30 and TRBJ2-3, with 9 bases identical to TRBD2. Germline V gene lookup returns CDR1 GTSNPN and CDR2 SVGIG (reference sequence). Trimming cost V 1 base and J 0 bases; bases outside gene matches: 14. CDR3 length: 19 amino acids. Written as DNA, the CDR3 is TGTGCCTGGAGTGCCCTGAGGAAAGGGAGCGGGAGGAGCACAGATACGCAGTATTTT. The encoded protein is CAWSALRKGSGRSTDTQYF.

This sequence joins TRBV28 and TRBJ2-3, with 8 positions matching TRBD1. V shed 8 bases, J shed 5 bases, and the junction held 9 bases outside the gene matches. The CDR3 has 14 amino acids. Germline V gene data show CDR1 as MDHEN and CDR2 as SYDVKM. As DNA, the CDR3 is TGTGCCAGCCTCACCCGGACAGGGCTAGATACGCAGTATTTT. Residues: CASLTRTGLDTQYF. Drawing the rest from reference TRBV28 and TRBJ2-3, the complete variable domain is DVKVTQSSRYLVKRTGEKVFLECVQDMDHENMFWYRQDPGLGLRLIYFSYDVKMKEKGDIPEGYSVSREKKERFSLILESASTNQTSMYLCASLTRTGLDTQYFGPGTRLTVL.

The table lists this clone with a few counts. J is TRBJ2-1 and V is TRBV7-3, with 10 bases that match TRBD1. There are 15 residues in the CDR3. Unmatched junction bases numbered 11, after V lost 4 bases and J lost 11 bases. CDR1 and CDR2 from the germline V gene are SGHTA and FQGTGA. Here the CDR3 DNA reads TGTGCCAGCAGCTCCGGACAGGGGGGTCTGTTGAAGCAGTTCTTC. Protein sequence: CASSSGQGGLLKQFF.

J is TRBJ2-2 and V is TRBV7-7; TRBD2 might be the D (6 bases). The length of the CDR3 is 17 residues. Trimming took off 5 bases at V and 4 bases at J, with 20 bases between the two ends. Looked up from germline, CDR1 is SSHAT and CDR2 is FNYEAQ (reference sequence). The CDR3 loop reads CASSPFGGPRGTGELFF. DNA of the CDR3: TGTGCCAGCAGCCCTTTTGGGGGTCCGCGGGGCACCGGGGAGCTGTTTTTT.

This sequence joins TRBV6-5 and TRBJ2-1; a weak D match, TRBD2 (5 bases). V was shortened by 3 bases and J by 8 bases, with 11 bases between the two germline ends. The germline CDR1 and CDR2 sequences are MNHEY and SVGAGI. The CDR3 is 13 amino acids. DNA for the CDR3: TGTGCCAGCAGTTATCGTGGAGGAGATGAGCAGTTCTTC. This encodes CASSYRGGDEQFF.

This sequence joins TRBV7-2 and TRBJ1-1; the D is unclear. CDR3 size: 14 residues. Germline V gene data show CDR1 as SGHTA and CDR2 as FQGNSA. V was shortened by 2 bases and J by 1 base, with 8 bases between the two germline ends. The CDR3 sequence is CASSLSLANTEAFF. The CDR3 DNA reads TGTGCCAGCAGCTTATCGTTGGCGAACACTGAAGCTTTCTTT.

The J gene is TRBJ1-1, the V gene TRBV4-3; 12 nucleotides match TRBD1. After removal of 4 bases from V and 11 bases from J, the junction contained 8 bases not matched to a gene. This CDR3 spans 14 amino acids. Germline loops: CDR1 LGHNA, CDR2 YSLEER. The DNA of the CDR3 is TGCGCCAGCAGCCGATCTGGGACAGGGGGCGACGCTTTCTTT. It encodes CASSRSGTGGDAFF.

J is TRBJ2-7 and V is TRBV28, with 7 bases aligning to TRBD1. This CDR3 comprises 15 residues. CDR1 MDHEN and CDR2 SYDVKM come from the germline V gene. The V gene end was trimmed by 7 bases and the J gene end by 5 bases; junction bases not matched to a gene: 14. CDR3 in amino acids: CASIPWTGDLHEQYF. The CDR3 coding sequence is TGTGCCAGCATCCCGTGGACAGGAGACCTACACGAGCAGTACTTC.

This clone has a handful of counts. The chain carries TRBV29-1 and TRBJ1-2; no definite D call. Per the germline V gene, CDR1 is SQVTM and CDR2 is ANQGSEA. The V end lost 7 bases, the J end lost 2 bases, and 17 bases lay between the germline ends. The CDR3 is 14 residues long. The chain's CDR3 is CSAVLTSVNYGYTF. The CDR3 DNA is TGCAGCGCTGTTCTCACCTCAGTAAACTATGGCTACACCTTC.